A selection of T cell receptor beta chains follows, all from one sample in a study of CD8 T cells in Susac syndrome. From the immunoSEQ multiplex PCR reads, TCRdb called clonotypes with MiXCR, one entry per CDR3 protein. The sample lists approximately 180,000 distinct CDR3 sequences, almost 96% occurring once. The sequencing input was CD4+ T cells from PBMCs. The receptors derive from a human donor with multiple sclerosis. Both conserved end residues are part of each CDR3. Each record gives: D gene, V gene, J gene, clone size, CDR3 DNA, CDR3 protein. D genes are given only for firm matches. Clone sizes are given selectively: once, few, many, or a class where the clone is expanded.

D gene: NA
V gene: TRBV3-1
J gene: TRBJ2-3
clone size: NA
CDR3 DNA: TGTGCCAGCAGCCCTTGGCCAGGGCAGACTAGCACAGATACGCAGTATTTT
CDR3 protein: CASSPWPGQTSTDTQYF

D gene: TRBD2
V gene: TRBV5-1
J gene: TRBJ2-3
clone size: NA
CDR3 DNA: TGCGCCAGCAGGACTAGCGGGACAGATACGCAGTATTTT
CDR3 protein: CASRTSGTDTQYF

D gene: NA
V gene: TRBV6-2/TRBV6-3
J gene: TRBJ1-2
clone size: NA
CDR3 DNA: TGTGCCAGCAGTTACACGGCTACTAACTATGGCTACACCTTC
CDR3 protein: CASSYTATNYGYTF

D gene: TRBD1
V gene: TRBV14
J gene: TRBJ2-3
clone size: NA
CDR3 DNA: TGTGCCAGCAGCCACCAGACAGGGGGTTGGACAGATACGCAGTATTTT
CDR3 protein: CASSHQTGGWTDTQYF

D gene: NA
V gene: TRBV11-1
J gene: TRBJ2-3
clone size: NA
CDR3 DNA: TGTGCCAGCAGCTCGGGATCCGCTAGCACAGATACGCAGTATTTT
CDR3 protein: CASSSGSASTDTQYF

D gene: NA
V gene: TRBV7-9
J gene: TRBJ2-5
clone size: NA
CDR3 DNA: TGTGCCAGCAGCCTCCCCACAGGGAGGCCAGAGACCCAGTACTTC
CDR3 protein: CASSLPTGRPETQYF

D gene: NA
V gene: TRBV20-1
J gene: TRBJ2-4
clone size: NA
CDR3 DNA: TGCAGTGCTAGGCCAGGGGGGGCGTCCAAAAACATTCAGTACTTC
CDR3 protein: CSARPGGASKNIQYF

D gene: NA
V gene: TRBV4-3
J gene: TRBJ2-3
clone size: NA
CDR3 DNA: TGCGCCAGCAGCCAAGCACGCACAGATACGCAGTATTTT
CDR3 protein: CASSQARTDTQYF

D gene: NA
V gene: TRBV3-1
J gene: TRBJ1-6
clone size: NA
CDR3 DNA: TGTGCCAGCAGCCAAGATTCACGTCGGAATTCACCCCTCCACTTT
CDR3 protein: CASSQDSRRNSPLHF

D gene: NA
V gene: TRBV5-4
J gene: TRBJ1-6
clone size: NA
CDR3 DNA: TGTGCCAGCAGCGTCAAGTATAATTCACCCCTCCACTTT
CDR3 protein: CASSVKYNSPLHF

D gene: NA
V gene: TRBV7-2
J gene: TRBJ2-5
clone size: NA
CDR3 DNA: TGTGCCAGCAGCTCCAGGACTATCCTTGAGACCCAGTACTTC
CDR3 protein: CASSSRTILETQYF

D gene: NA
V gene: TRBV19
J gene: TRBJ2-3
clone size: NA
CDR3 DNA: TGTGCCAGTCTTGAGGGCACCCACCGACCAGATACGCAGTATTTT
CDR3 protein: CASLEGTHRPDTQYF

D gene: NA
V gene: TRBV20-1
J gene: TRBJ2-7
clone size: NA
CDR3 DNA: TGCAGTGCTACCCGGGACCGACCCTACGAGCAGTACTTC
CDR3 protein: CSATRDRPYEQYF

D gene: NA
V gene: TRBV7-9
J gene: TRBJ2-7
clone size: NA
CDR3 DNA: TGTGCCAGCAGCTCTAGGGAGGCTTACGAGCAGTACTTC
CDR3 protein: CASSSREAYEQYF

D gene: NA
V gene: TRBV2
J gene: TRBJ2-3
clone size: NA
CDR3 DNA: TGTGCCAGCAACATCCCACGGGCGGGCACAGATACGCAGTATTTT
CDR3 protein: CASNIPRAGTDTQYF

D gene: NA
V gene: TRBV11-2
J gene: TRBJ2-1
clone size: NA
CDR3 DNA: TGTGCCAGCAGCCAAATTAATGAGCAGTTCTTC
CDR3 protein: CASSQINEQFF

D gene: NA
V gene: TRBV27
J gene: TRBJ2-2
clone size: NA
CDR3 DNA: TGTGCCAGCAGATCCTACACCGGGGAGCTGTTTTTT
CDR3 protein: CASRSYTGELFF

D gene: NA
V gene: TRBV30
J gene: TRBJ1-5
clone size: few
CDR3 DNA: TGTGCCTGGAGTACCCGGGGGAATCAGCCCCAGCATTTT
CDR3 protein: CAWSTRGNQPQHF

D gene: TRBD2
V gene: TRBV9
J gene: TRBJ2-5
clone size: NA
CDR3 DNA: TGTGCCAGCAGCGCCGGACTAGCGGGGCCCCAAGAGACCCAGTACTTC
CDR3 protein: CASSAGLAGPQETQYF